The rows below give T cell receptor beta chains drawn from one sample of a study of T cell responses to AZD1222 COVID-19 vaccine. Assay: immunoSEQ multiplex PCR; the TCRdb copy retains only in-frame clones and omits some. The sample holds roughly 140,000 clones, around 91% seen once. The material was peripheral blood, obtained on day 0 of AZD1222 vaccination. The receptor set was obtained from an adult in good health. CDR3s include the opening cysteine and the closing phenylalanine or tryptophan.

TRBV12-3/TRBV12-4	TRBJ2-7	12	CASSLTEGEQYF
TRBV9	TRBJ2-3	15	CASSPRLDFTDTQYF
TRBV19	TRBJ1-2	14	CASTLTWAGSGYTF
TRBV4-2	TRBJ2-7	16	CASSSTPAEPSYEQYF
TRBV5-4	TRBJ1-1	13	CASSLTGNTEAFF
TRBV6-5	TRBJ1-5	14	CASSYGGNNQPQHF
TRBV7-9	TRBJ2-1	12	CASRPWDYEQFF
TRBV9	TRBJ1-4	14	CASSSGRPNEKLFF
TRBV5-1	TRBJ1-3	15	CASSADRGAGNTIYF
TRBV28	TRBJ2-2	15	CASSFEAGGVEELFF
TRBV19	TRBJ1-1	16	CASNEGQALMNTEAFF
TRBV14	TRBJ2-1	18	CASSEGGWGLAIWNEQFF
TRBV10-3	TRBJ1-5	15	CATMQSGASNQPQHF
TRBV30	TRBJ1-2	13	CALRDRDNYGYTF
TRBV28	TRBJ2-5	14	CASAQPGRSRPQYF
TRBV2	TRBJ1-6	15	CASRRGQNLNSPLHF
TRBV14	TRBJ1-1	12	CASSLTRAEAFF
TRBV29-1	TRBJ2-2	13	CSGAGANTGELFF
TRBV7-9	TRBJ2-7	13	CASSPGQPYEQYF
TRBV5-5	TRBJ2-1	16	CASSLAPSGGNNEQFF
TRBV28	TRBJ1-1	11	CASNDRVEAFF
TRBV7-9	TRBJ2-7	15	CASSPAGLAPVEQYF
TRBV5-4	TRBJ2-7	12	CASSLAGGEQYF
TRBV28	TRBJ1-5	16	CASSPGRTYSNQPQHF
TRBV5-4	TRBJ2-7	14	CASSRTGGSYEQYF
TRBV6-1	TRBJ1-1	18	CASSARDRVRQANTEAFF
TRBV5-4	TRBJ1-3	18	CASSLGSGHRLSGNTIYF
TRBV29-1	TRBJ1-4	11	CSVRTGEELFF
TRBV24-1	TRBJ2-1	14	CATSDFSQGGEQFF
TRBV30	TRBJ1-1	11	CAWGIMTEAFF
TRBV11-2	TRBJ2-1	15	CASSLAGVPRDEQFF
TRBV7-3	TRBJ1-2	15	CASSGRDSLLMKSTF
TRBV7-9	TRBJ1-1	19	CASSTIRLGQGAKNTEAFF